This T cell receptor beta chain was identified during a study of blood T cell repertoires in COVID-19. The wider study: Spain, Italy and the United States supplied samples that represented acute and convalescent COVID-19. Nucleic acid was either cDNA or gDNA, and it came from T cells, B-cell-depleted T cells, or PBMCs.

As handled by the study authors: Cell counts per sample came from amplifying reference gene primers. Repertoires were generated with immunoSEQ multiplex PCR, while TCRdb's copy carries only in-frame clones and drops some. Clonal size and the V and J genes are those of that table, whereas D and trimming came from the DNA. Seen here are about 280,000 clones, about nine tenths observed once, and the top ten hold around 2.9%. V dropped 0 bases and J dropped 6 bases, with 18 bases sitting between them. The V gene's germline CDR1 is LNHNV and CDR2 YYDKDF (reference sequence). The CDR3 covers 17 residues. The chain is built from TRBV15 and TRBJ1-5; D uncertain. The source of this sequence is a woman under 40 with active or convalescent COVID-19. Sequencing was performed on peripheral blood. CDR3 loop: CATSRDWVGGRGQPQHF. The CDR3 DNA sequence: TGTGCCACCAGCAGAGATTGGGTCGGCGGCCGGGGTCAGCCCCAGCATTTT.